These T cell receptor beta chains were read from a single sample in a study of T cells after yellow fever vaccination. One entry per CDR3 protein results from TCRdb running MiXCR on the 5' RACE reads. The profile shows some 400,000 distinct CDR3 sequences, about 17% of them singletons. The sample consisted of PBMCs, taken before the yellow fever booster vaccination. The receptors originated from a man between 18 and 29 years old who received the YFV17D yellow fever vaccine. The CDR3 runs from the conserved cysteine through the conserved F or W. A D gene is named only where the DNA matches it firmly. Size values are once, few and many counts, or a class for expanded clones, and some rows have none.

j_call,clone_size,d_call,v_call,cdr3_nt,cdr3_aa
TRBJ2-6,once,NA,TRBV4-1,TGCGCCAGCAGCCAAGCTGGGGTTCCTGGGGCCAACGTCCTGACTTTC,CASSQAGVPGANVLTF
TRBJ2-5,few,NA,TRBV15,TGTGCCACCAGCAGAGGAACGTCCCCTCAAGAGACCCAGTACTTC,CATSRGTSPQETQYF
TRBJ1-6,many,NA,TRBV6-5,TGTGCCAATCTCACAGCGGGGCTCAATTCACCCCTCCACTTT,CANLTAGLNSPLHF
TRBJ2-6,few,NA,TRBV12-3/TRBV12-4,TGTGCCAGCAGCCCCCTCGCAGGGGCCACTTCTGGGGCCAACGTCCTGACTTTC,CASSPLAGATSGANVLTF
TRBJ2-2,NA,NA,TRBV4-1,TGCGCCAGCAGCCAAGATCGTGGGTTCTTCAGGACCGGGGAGCTGTTTTTT,CASSQDRGFFRTGELFF
TRBJ2-1,many,NA,TRBV5-1,TGCGCCAGCACCAGGGGGGACTGGGCCGGTAATGAGCAGTTCTTC,CASTRGDWAGNEQFF
TRBJ2-2,NA,NA,TRBV7-2,TGTGCCAGCAGCCTCCCTACAGAGACCGGGGAGCTGTTTTTT,CASSLPTETGELFF
TRBJ1-1,NA,NA,TRBV30,TGTGCCTGGACCTCTCCAATCGGACCGCGGAGAGATGGGTTCGGCGCTTTCTTT,CAWTSPIGPRRDGFGAFF
TRBJ1-2,NA,TRBD1,TRBV6-5,TGTGCCAGCAGTTACTTCTACAGGGGAGGCTACACCTTC,CASSYFYRGGYTF
TRBJ2-5,few,NA,TRBV7-8,TGTGCCAGCAGCTTAGACCTAGGGACGAAGACCCAGTACTTC,CASSLDLGTKTQYF
TRBJ1-2,once,NA,TRBV7-2,TGTGCCAGCAGCTTGTCGACGGCGGAGGGTGGCTACACCTTC,CASSLSTAEGGYTF
TRBJ2-7,NA,NA,TRBV14,TGTGCCAGCAGCCAGGTGGGGTTTCGGTACGAGCAGTACTTC,CASSQVGFRYEQYF
TRBJ2-1,few,TRBD1,TRBV6-5,TGTGCCAGCAGTTACTCGGCGGGGACAGGCCACAATGAGCAGTTCTTC,CASSYSAGTGHNEQFF
TRBJ2-1,NA,NA,TRBV7-2,TGTGCCAGCAGCTTAGGCCCAGGGAACAATGAGCAGTTCTTC,CASSLGPGNNEQFF
TRBJ1-3,few,NA,TRBV3-1,TGTGCCAGCAGCCAGGCCACCCGAAACACCATATATTTT,CASSQATRNTIYF
TRBJ1-4,few,NA,TRBV29-1,TGCAGCGTTGTTTCAGGGCCAACTAATGAAAAACTGTTTTTT,CSVVSGPTNEKLFF
TRBJ2-3,few,TRBD2,TRBV20-1,TGCAGTGCTAGAGATCCGGTAGCGGGGTTCACAGATACGCAGTATTTT,CSARDPVAGFTDTQYF
TRBJ2-1,few,NA,TRBV23-1,TGCGCCAGCAGCAAGGAGTTCTTC,CASSKEFF
TRBJ2-2,few,TRBD2,TRBV20-1,TGCAGTGCTGGGGAGGGTCGATTCGACGGGGAGCTGTTTTTT,CSAGEGRFDGELFF
TRBJ2-7,NA,NA,TRBV6-5,TGTGCCAGCAGTTACTCTTTTGGAGGGAGGATTTCCTACGAGCAGTACTTC,CASSYSFGGRISYEQYF
TRBJ2-7,NA,NA,TRBV14,TGTGCCAGCAGCCAGAAAGGGATGAGGGGGGGAAGCTACGAGCAGTACTTC,CASSQKGMRGGSYEQYF
TRBJ1-4,few,TRBD1,TRBV7-9,TGTGCCAGCAGCTCCACAGGGGTTAATGAAAAACTGTTTTTT,CASSSTGVNEKLFF
TRBJ1-2,NA,TRBD1,TRBV9,TGTGCCAGCAGCGCTCGACCGGACAGGGCCGAAGGCTACACCTTC,CASSARPDRAEGYTF
TRBJ1-1,few,NA,TRBV12-3/TRBV12-4,TGTGCCAGCAGCCCGGCCCCGGGGCAAGGAAACACTGAAGCTTTCTTT,CASSPAPGQGNTEAFF
TRBJ2-2,few,TRBD1,TRBV24-1,TGTGCCACCAGTGATACGGACAGGGGGCACACCGGGGAGCTGTTTTTT,CATSDTDRGHTGELFF
TRBJ1-2,NA,NA,TRBV20-1,TGCAGTGCCCCCAGGGGTGGCTACACCTTC,CSAPRGGYTF
TRBJ2-3,NA,TRBD2,TRBV20-1,TGCAGTGTCGGAGGGTGGCTAGCGGGGACAGATACGCAGTATTTT,CSVGGWLAGTDTQYF
TRBJ1-1,few,NA,TRBV7-9,TGTGCCAGCAGCTTAGATGGGGGGACATCAGCTTTCTTT,CASSLDGGTSAFF